One and the same sample provided the 10 T cell receptor beta chains below, sequenced in a study of blood T cell repertoires in COVID-19. Produced via immunoSEQ multiplex PCR; TCRdb's table is partial and in-frame only. The sample includes a few hundred thousand clones, 82% of them seen just once. The source material was PBMCs or T cells enriched from blood (not recorded which). These receptors originate from a man between 35 and 55 years old who had recovered from COVID-19.

This clone was counted once. This chain links TRBV24-1 with TRBJ2-1; possibly TRBD2 for D (6 bases). CDR1 is KGHDR, CDR2 SFDVKD, per germline. Trimming pared 10 bases from V and 7 bases from J, leaving 16 bases between. The CDR3 sequence is 13 residues long. CDR3 nucleotide sequence: TGTGCCACTAAGCGGGCGGGGCAAAATGAGCAGTTCTTC. Protein sequence: CATKRAGQNEQFF.

The chain uses TRBV10-2 and TRBJ1-1; TRBD1 matches at 9 bases. Germline V gene lookup returns CDR1 WSHSY and CDR2 SAAADI. Germline trimming cut 5 bases from V and 4 bases from J; bases unmatched to any gene: 5. CDR3 length equals 14 residues. In DNA form, the CDR3 reads TGCGCCAGCAGTCGGACAGGGGTGAGCACTGAAGCTTTCTTT. Protein: CASSRTGVSTEAFF.

This rearrangement joins TRBV25-1 to TRBJ1-2, with no clear D. This CDR3 has 12 residues. Trimming shortened V by 1 base and J by 6 bases, and 6 bases separated the two germline ends. The germline V gene encodes CDR1 MGHDK and CDR2 SYGVNS. CDR3 amino acids: CASSELWHGYTF. CDR3 sequence (DNA): TGTGCCAGCAGTGAATTATGGCATGGCTACACCTTC.

This clone was seen once. The chain couples TRBV5-5 to TRBJ2-5, with 9 bases fitting TRBD1. There are 17 residues in the CDR3. Trimming removed 5 bases from V and 5 bases from J; junction bases left unmatched: 16. The germline CDR1 and CDR2 sequences are SGHKS and YYEKEE (reference sequence). CDR3 bases: TGTGCCAGCAGATATGGACAGGGGAACAGTGGGACGGAGACCCAGTACTTC. It is translated as CASRYGQGNSGTETQYF.

Worth noting for this clone: At the DNA level, this CDR3 is encoded by other sequences in the same sample as well. The gene calls are TRBV7-9 and TRBJ1-1, with a tentative D call TRBD1 (5 bases). The CDR3 consists of 13 residues. Germline V CDR1 and CDR2: SEHNR, FQNEAQ (reference sequence). V lost 6 bases and J lost 4, with 12 bases in between. The CDR3 bases are TGTGCCAGCAGTTCCCAGGGCGCCACTGAAGCTTTCTTT. Its protein is CASSSQGATEAFF.

CDR3 loop: CASRVASSYEQYF. DNA for the CDR3: TGTGCCAGCAGGGTGGCTAGCTCCTACGAGCAGTACTTC. The rearrangement uses TRBV12-3 or TRBV12-4 and TRBJ2-7; the D is unclear. The CDR3 is 13 amino acids. Trimming stripped 6 bases from V and 0 bases from J, with 9 bases between.

The chain uses TRBV7-9 and TRBJ1-2, with D perhaps matching TRBD1 (6 bases). Germline values: CDR1 SEHNR, CDR2 FQNEAQ (reference sequence). This CDR3 comprises 13 residues. V was cut by 3 bases and J by 8 bases, with 13 bases left in between. CDR3 region: CASSFYQGSGYTF. The CDR3 DNA is TGTGCCAGCAGCTTTTATCAGGGGTCGGGCTACACCTTC.

The V call is TRBV11-3, the J call TRBJ1-6; 9 bases map to TRBD1. Trimming at V came to 10 bases and at J to 8 bases, leaving 9 bases not matched to a gene. The germline V gene has CDR1 SGHNT and CDR2 YENEEA. This CDR3 spans 14 amino acids. CDR3: CANIPGQGDSPLHF. CDR3 sequence (DNA): TGTGCCAACATACCGGGACAGGGCGATTCACCCCTCCACTTT.

This clone occurred once. This sequence joins TRBV18 and TRBJ1-2; maybe TRBD1 (5 bases). This CDR3 is built from 17 residues. From germline, CDR1 is KGHSH and CDR2 LQKENI. V was pared by 2 bases and J by 0 bases, with 16 bases between. The CDR3 reads CASSPGFVDTSNYGYTF. CDR3 coding DNA: TGTGCCAGCTCACCAGGGTTTGTGGACACTTCTAACTATGGCTACACCTTC.

This chain connects TRBV3-1 (or the pseudogene TRBV3-2) to TRBJ2-3, with TRBD1 as a possible D gene (6 bases). Germline V CDR1 and CDR2: LGHDT, YNNKEL (reference sequence). Trimming shortened V by 0 bases and J by 0 bases, and 19 bases separated the two germline ends. The CDR3 runs to 19 residues. The CDR3 protein is CASSQDLLQGQPSTDTQYF. As DNA, the CDR3 is TGTGCCAGCAGCCAAGACTTACTACAAGGACAGCCGAGCACAGATACGCAGTATTTT.